Each of the 17 T cell receptor beta chains below was sequenced from the same sample in a study of T-cell memory formation after mild COVID-19. Using its own MiXCR run on the 5' RACE reads, TCRdb lists one record per CDR3 protein. Among over 250,000 distinct CDR3 sequences listed, approximately 15% were seen once. Sample: PBMCs or a T cell subset sorted from them (not recorded which). All receptors derive from a man younger than 30 who had mild COVID-19 (a few samples of this study predate the infection). Cell type and time point are not known.

This clonotype was counted between two and nine times. The J gene is TRBJ1-2, the V gene TRBV12-3 or TRBV12-4; tentatively, D is TRBD1 (5 bases). The CDR3 runs to 13 residues. Between the trimmed V and J ends, which lost 3 bases and 4 bases, there was a span of 9 bases. The CDR3 protein is CASSFGTGYGYTF. The CDR3 nucleotides read TGTGCCAGCAGTTTCGGAACAGGCTATGGCTACACCTTC.

The chain joins TRBV12-3 or TRBV12-4 to TRBJ2-3; 9 bases map to TRBD2. Germline trimming cut 5 bases from V and 2 bases from J; bases unmatched to any gene: 5. The CDR3 runs 15 residues. DNA for the CDR3: TGTGCCAGCAGTATCAGCGGGGGGTACACAGATACGCAGTATTTT. Translating it yields CASSISGGYTDTQYF.

This chain links TRBV7-2 with TRBJ1-1, with D uncertain. The CDR3 runs to 13 residues. Trimming stripped 4 bases from V and 5 bases from J, with 11 bases between. Germline V lookup: CDR1 SGHTA, CDR2 FQGNSA. The CDR3 protein is CASSYQPRTEAFF. The CDR3 nucleotides are TGTGCCAGCAGCTATCAACCGAGGACTGAAGCTTTCTTT.

V is TRBV28 and J is TRBJ2-3; D is uncertain. V lost 7 bases to trimming and J lost 1 base, with 24 bases between them. Per germline, CDR1 MDHEN and CDR2 SYDVKM. This CDR3 has 18 amino acids. Here the CDR3 DNA reads TGTGCCAGCACTGGGATCGGCTTATCTAACGGCCGCACAGATACGCAGTATTTT. Translated: CASTGIGLSNGRTDTQYF.

This clonotype was detected only a few times. This rearrangement joins TRBV6-5 to TRBJ1-1, with TRBD1 as a possible D gene (6 bases). Per germline, CDR1 MNHEY and CDR2 SVGAGI. The CDR3 runs to 15 residues. The V end lost 6 bases, the J end lost 2 bases, and 16 bases lay between the germline ends. The CDR3 bases are TGTGCCAGCAGCACGGGCAGGGGCCGTAACACTGAAGCTTTCTTT. This encodes CASSTGRGRNTEAFF.

This clonotype was observed a few times. The chain links TRBV2 to TRBJ1-1; D may be TRBD1 (6 bases). The CDR3 sequence is 12 residues long. V shed 6 bases and J shed 5 bases, with 10 bases lying between them. The germline gives CDR1 SNHLY, CDR2 FYNNEI. CDR3 nucleotides: TGTGCCAGCAGGGTTACAGGGACTGAAGCTTTCTTT. It is translated as CASRVTGTEAFF.

The chain is built from TRBV4-1 and TRBJ2-7; 7 nucleotides agree with TRBD2. Germline CDR1 reads MGHRA; CDR2 reads YSYEKL. The V and J ends lost 4 bases and 4 bases, in that order; junction bases with no gene match: 13. CDR3 length: 16 residues. The DNA for the CDR3 is TGCGCCAGCAGCCCGGCAGGGAGGGGACGTTTATACGAGCAGTACTTC. Encoded protein: CASSPAGRGRLYEQYF.

The chain links TRBV4-2 to TRBJ1-5, with D uncertain. CDR3 length equals 16 residues. V lost 4 bases to trimming and J lost 4 bases, with 17 bases between them. Germline V gives CDR1 LGHNA, CDR2 YNFKEQ. CDR3 coding DNA: TGTGCCAGCAGCCCGAAAGTGGAAGGCGTTAATCAGCCCCAGCATTTT. Protein: CASSPKVEGVNQPQHF.

This chain links TRBV4-2 with TRBJ1-2; D is perhaps TRBD1 (5 bases). This CDR3 spans 15 amino acids. Germline loops: CDR1 LGHNA, CDR2 YNFKEQ. V lost 0 bases and J lost 6, with 14 bases in between. The CDR3 DNA sequence: TGTGCCAGCAGCCAAGATCCGGGCAGGGAGCATGGCTACACCTTC. Its protein is CASSQDPGREHGYTF.

CDR3 nucleotide sequence: TGTGCCAGCAGCCAAGATCGACAGCGGGGGGGCCGTGGTGAGCAGTTCTTC. It codes for CASSQDRQRGGRGEQFF. The chain links TRBV3-1 to TRBJ2-1, with 10 bases fitting TRBD2. The CDR3 covers 17 residues. With V trimmed by 0 bases and J by 9 bases, 11 bases remained unmatched. The germline V gene has CDR1 LGHDT and CDR2 YNNKEL (reference sequence).

This clonotype turned up a few times. The chain is built from TRBV5-1 and TRBJ2-1; 12 bases align to TRBD2. With 3 bases clipped from V and 6 bases from J, the junction kept 7 bases outside the gene matches. The germline V gene has CDR1 SGHRS and CDR2 YFSETQ. CDR3 length: 16 residues. CDR3 sequence (DNA): TGCGCCAGCAGCTCCATACTAGCGGGGGGAACCAATGAGCAGTTCTTC. Translating gives CASSSILAGGTNEQFF.

This clonotype was seen a handful of times. The rearrangement links TRBV5-1 to TRBJ2-3; 7 bases map to TRBD1. V trimming: 3 bases; J trimming: 4 bases; junction bases outside the gene matches: 5. The germline gives CDR1 SGHRS, CDR2 YFSETQ. The CDR3 runs 14 residues. Here the CDR3 reads CASSYDRDADTQYF. CDR3 bases: TGCGCCAGCAGCTACGACAGGGATGCAGATACGCAGTATTTT. Full variable domain (rest looked up from reference TRBV5-1 and TRBJ2-3): KAGVTQTPRYLIKTRGQQVTLSCSPISGHRSVSWYQQTPGQGLQFLFEYFSETQRNKGNFPGRFSGRQFSNSRSEMNVSTLELGDSALYLCASSYDRDADTQYFGPGTRLTVL.

This sequence joins TRBV12-3 or TRBV12-4 and TRBJ2-1; D remains ambiguous. With 6 bases removed from V and 12 bases from J, the gap between germline ends came to 27 bases. This CDR3 has 16 residues. The DNA of the CDR3 is TGTGCCAGCAGCTCGTCTCGGCAGGACCGGATCAGGACGCAGTTCTTC. Protein: CASSSSRQDRIRTQFF.

J is TRBJ1-1 and V is TRBV9, with TRBD1 matching over 8 bases. This CDR3 has 15 amino acids. V lost 3 bases, J lost 6 bases, and 10 bases stayed unmatched. Germline CDR1 reads SGDLS; CDR2 reads YYNGEE. CDR3 nucleotide sequence: TGTGCCAGCAGCGATTCTGACAGGGGTCTCGCTGAAGCTTTCTTT. Its protein is CASSDSDRGLAEAFF. Full variable domain (rest looked up from reference TRBV9 and TRBJ1-1): DSGVTQTPKHLITATGQRVTLRCSPRSGDLSVYWYQQSLDQGLQFLIQYYNGEERAKGNILERFSAQQFPDLHSELNLSSLELGDSALYFCASSDSDRGLAEAFFGQGTRLTVV.

This clonotype was counted only a few times. The chain is built from TRBV4-3 and TRBJ2-1; D might be TRBD2 (6 bases). CDR1 LGHNA and CDR2 YSLEER come from the germline V gene. V was cut by 0 bases and J by 4 bases, with 13 bases left in between. The CDR3 runs 16 residues. The CDR3 loop reads CASSQDGSLAYNEQFF. The CDR3 DNA reads TGCGCCAGCAGCCAAGACGGCTCACTAGCTTACAATGAGCAGTTCTTC.

This clonotype was seen only a few times. The chain carries TRBV7-3 and TRBJ2-1, with D possibly TRBD2 on 5 matching bases. The ends were cut back, 1 base at V and 0 bases at J, with 10 bases in the middle. The CDR3 sequence is 16 residues long. Germline values: CDR1 SGHTA, CDR2 FQGTGA. The CDR3 loop is CASSLRGQASYNEQFF. CDR3 DNA: TGTGCCAGCAGCTTAAGAGGGCAGGCCTCCTACAATGAGCAGTTCTTC.

The rearrangement joins TRBV7-9 to TRBJ2-4; 9 bases are a match to TRBD1. Losses at the gene ends were 6 bases for V and 7 bases for J; bases not matched to a gene: 7. Germline V gene lookup returns CDR1 SEHNR and CDR2 FQNEAQ (reference sequence). The CDR3 contains 14 residues. The CDR3, as DNA: TGTGCCAGCAGGGGCGGGACAGGGCTGAACATTCAGTACTTC. Encoded protein: CASRGGTGLNIQYF.